This is a list of T cell receptor beta chains from one sample in a study of blood T cell repertoires in COVID-19. The table came from immunoSEQ multiplex PCR; TCRdb's copy has only in-frame clones and leaves some out. The data contain around 190,000 clones, 70% to 85% of them singletons. The sample comprised peripheral blood. These receptor sequences come from a woman between 50 and 59 years old with acute or convalescent COVID-19. Each CDR3 is given with its conserved first and last residue. D genes are given only for firm matches. Rows give clone size only sometimes, using once, few, many, or a class for an expanded clone.

J,V,D,size,DNA,CDR3
TRBJ1-1,TRBV14,.,.,TGTGCCAGCAGCCAAGATTGGGGCAAGGGGGACACTGAAGCTTTCTTT,CASSQDWGKGDTEAFF
TRBJ2-1,TRBV24-1,TRBD2,.,TGTGCCACCAGTGTGGCGGGAGTGGGCAATGAGCAGTTCTTC,CATSVAGVGNEQFF
TRBJ1-3,TRBV3-1/TRBV3-2,.,few,TGTGCCAGCAGCCAAGATCTCCTTGGAAACACCATATATTTT,CASSQDLLGNTIYF
TRBJ2-1,TRBV7-9,.,.,TGTGCCAGCAGCCCCCGGGTCCCGGGCAGGGATGAGCAGTTCTTC,CASSPRVPGRDEQFF
TRBJ2-7,TRBV24-1,.,.,TGTGCCACCAGTGGCCGGGGGAGCTCCTACGAGCAGTACTTC,CATSGRGSSYEQYF
TRBJ2-1,TRBV27,TRBD2,.,TGTGCCAGCAGTAGAACTAGCGGGAGGATTCGCAATGAGCAGTTCTTC,CASSRTSGRIRNEQFF
TRBJ2-1,TRBV28,TRBD2,.,TGTGCCAGCAGCTCCGGGGGGGCAGCGCAGAATGAGCAGTTCTTC,CASSSGGAAQNEQFF
TRBJ2-2,TRBV5-1,.,.,TGCGCCAGCAGCTTCTCCACCGGGGAGCTGTTTTTT,CASSFSTGELFF
TRBJ2-5,TRBV7-9,TRBD2,.,TGTGCCAGCAGCTTCACGACCGTGACTAGCGGGATCCGCGAGACCCAGTACTTC,CASSFTTVTSGIRETQYF
TRBJ2-1,TRBV19,.,.,TGTGCCAGTAGTATAGCGGGGGGCGCCAGCAATGAGCAGTTCTTC,CASSIAGGASNEQFF
TRBJ1-5,TRBV19,.,.,TGTGCCAGTAGTATAGGCCTTAACAGTGGCGCCGAGCAGCCCCAGCATTTT,CASSIGLNSGAEQPQHF
TRBJ2-7,TRBV28,.,.,TGTGCCAGCAGTGTACTAGGATCCTACGAGCAGTACTTC,CASSVLGSYEQYF
TRBJ1-5,TRBV19,.,few,TGTGCCAGTATGGCCGAATCCAATAGCAATCAGCCCCAGCATTTT,CASMAESNSNQPQHF
TRBJ2-5,TRBV28,TRBD2,.,TGTGCCAGCAGTCTCGGCCTGGGGAGCGGGAGGGCCCGAGAGACCCAGTACTTC,CASSLGLGSGRARETQYF